This T cell receptor beta chain emerged from a study of memory CD4+ T cells and cytomegalovirus serostatus. For the study at large: Healthy Belgian adult donors included roughly nine CMV-positive and some 23 CMV-negative people. Broader study findings: Suggested: most of the CMV-linked TCR signature lies in CD4+ memory cells. Repertoires predicted CMV serostatus with median bootstrapped AUC of approximately 0.94.

To note about this clone: Antigen specificity is unknown.

This CDR3 comprises 15 residues. Germline V gene sequence: CDR1 SGDLS, CDR2 YYNGEE. The V end was cut by 4 bases, the J end by 3 bases, with 16 bases between. Clones were read by immunoSEQ multiplex PCR, and TCRdb kept only the in-frame ones, dropping some. The sample has under 65,000 clones, around four fifths seen once. The sort gate was single viable CD3+CD4+CD8-CD45RO+ cells for memory CD4+ T cells. Serostatus was set by detecting CMV pp150, pp28, p38, p52 IgG. The clonotype was recovered from an adult in good health and CMV-seronegative. The sequencing input was memory CD4+ T cells from blood. V is TRBV9 and J is TRBJ2-5; possibly TRBD1 for D (6 bases). In DNA form, the CDR3 reads TGTGCCAGCAGCCGAGGACAGTGGACTGAAGAGACCCAGTACTTC. Translation gives CASSRGQWTEETQYF.